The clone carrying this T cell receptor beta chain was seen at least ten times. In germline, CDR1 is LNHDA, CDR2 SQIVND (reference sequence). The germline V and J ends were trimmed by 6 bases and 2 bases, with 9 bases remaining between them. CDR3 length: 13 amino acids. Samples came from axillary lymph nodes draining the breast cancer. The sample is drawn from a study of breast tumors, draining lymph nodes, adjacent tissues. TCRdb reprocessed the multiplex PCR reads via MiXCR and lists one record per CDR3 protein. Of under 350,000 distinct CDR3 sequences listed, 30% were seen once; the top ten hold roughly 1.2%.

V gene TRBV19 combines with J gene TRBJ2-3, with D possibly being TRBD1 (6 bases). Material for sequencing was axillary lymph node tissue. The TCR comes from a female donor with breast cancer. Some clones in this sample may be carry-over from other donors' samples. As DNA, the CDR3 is TGTGCCAGTAGGGGGACATACACAGATACGCAGTATTTT. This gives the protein CASRGTYTDTQYF.